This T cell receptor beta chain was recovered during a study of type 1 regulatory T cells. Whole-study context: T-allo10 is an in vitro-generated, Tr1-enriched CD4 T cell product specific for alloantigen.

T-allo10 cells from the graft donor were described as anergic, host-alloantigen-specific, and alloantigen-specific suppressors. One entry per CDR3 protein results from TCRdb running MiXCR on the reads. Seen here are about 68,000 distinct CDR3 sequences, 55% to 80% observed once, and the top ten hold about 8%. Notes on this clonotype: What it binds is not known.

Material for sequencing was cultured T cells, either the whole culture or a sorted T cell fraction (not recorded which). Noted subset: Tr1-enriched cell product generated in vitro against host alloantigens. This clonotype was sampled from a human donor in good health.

The CDR3 is CASSFQGQGDQPQHF. Here the CDR3 DNA reads TGTGCCAGCAGTTTCCAAGGACAGGGAGATCAGCCCCAGCATTTT. The chain uses TRBV6-2 or TRBV6-3 and TRBJ1-5; 8 bases map to TRBD1. The CDR3 is 15 residues long. V shed 4 bases and J 5 bases; nucleotides not matched to a gene: 7. CDR1 MNHEY and CDR2 SVGEGT come from the germline V gene.